Below, 4 T cell receptor beta chains from the same sample are listed, as sequenced in a study of T cell repertoires in cytomegalovirus infection. TCRdb recomputed calls from the reads with MiXCR, one row per CDR3 protein. The table shows just under 300,000 distinct CDR3 sequences, with roughly 9.3% occurring only once. Sequences were obtained from PBMCs. The receptors here all came from a human donor in good health (CMV status not recorded). Some clones in this sample may be carry-over from other donors' samples.

At least ten counts were recorded for this clonotype. CDR3 sequence (DNA): TGTGCCAGCAGTGTTGTAGCGGGGTCAAGCACAGATACGCAGTATTTT. The encoded protein is CASSVVAGSSTDTQYF. The chain is built from TRBV2 and TRBJ2-3; 8 nucleotides line up with TRBD2. The CDR3 has 16 residues. The junction had 6 bases not matched to a gene; V was cut back by 4 bases and J by 0 bases. The germline gives CDR1 SNHLY, CDR2 FYNNEI.

This rearrangement joins TRBV20-1 to TRBJ2-2; the D gene is possibly TRBD2 (7 bases). In germline, CDR1 is DFQATT, CDR2 SNEGSKA (reference sequence). V lost 0 bases and J 6 bases, leaving 14 bases between the germline ends. The CDR3 has 15 amino acids. The CDR3: CSARESGGLAGELFF. In DNA, the CDR3 is TGCAGTGCTAGAGAGTCGGGGGGCCTCGCCGGGGAGCTGTTTTTT.

This clonotype has a count of ten or more. The rearrangement uses TRBV7-2 and TRBJ2-1; 8 nucleotides match TRBD2. Germline V gives CDR1 SGHTA, CDR2 FQGNSA. CDR3 length: 16 residues. The ends lost 5 bases at V and 4 bases at J; junction bases unmatched: 10. CDR3: CASSPRGGGRYNEQFF. The CDR3 DNA sequence: TGTGCCAGCAGCCCTCGAGGCGGGGGGCGTTACAATGAGCAGTTCTTC. Full variable domain (remainder filled in from reference TRBV7-2 and TRBJ2-1): GAGVSQSPSNKVTEKGKDVELRCDPISGHTALYWYRQSLGQGLEFLIYFQGNSAPDKSGLPSDRFSAERTGGSVSTLTIQRTQQEDSAVYLCASSPRGGGRYNEQFFGPGTRLTVL.

This clonotype has ten or more counts. The V call is TRBV7-6, the J call TRBJ2-1; no clear D gene. V lost 5 bases and J 7 bases, leaving 9 bases between the germline ends. The CDR3 totals 12 residues. Germline assignment: CDR1 SGHVS and CDR2 FNYEAQ. The CDR3 spells CASSPGWNEQFF. As DNA, the CDR3 is TGTGCCAGCAGCCCAGGCTGGAATGAGCAGTTCTTC.